Listed here are 28 T cell receptor beta chains from one sample, sequenced in a study of cytomegalovirus exposure and HLA in healthy donors (dated by TCRdb to between 2016 and 2019). The protocol used for the library was the immunoSEQ multiplex PCR assay. For the multiplex PCR, a mixture combining 60 forward primers for TCR Vbeta segments and 13 reverse primers for TCR Jbeta segments was used. TCRdb limited this immuneACCESS table to in-frame rearrangements with V and J called. A share of clones is missing; checked studies link under half to unresolved V genes, and the rest is unexplained. Counted in this sample were roughly 180,000 clones; 77% of them appeared once. Roughly 1.4% of the sample rests with the top ten. The specimen was PBMCs. The receptors were gathered from a woman aged 25 to 45 in good health and CMV-seropositive.

This chain joins TRBV11-2 and TRBJ2-7; 10 positions match TRBD2. The CDR3 is made up of 19 amino acids. V shed 4 bases and J 2 bases; nucleotides not matched to a gene: 17. Looked up from germline, CDR1 is SGHAT and CDR2 is FQNNGV. The CDR3 reads CASSSRTSGTSVRPYEQYF. CDR3 bases: TGTGCCAGCAGCTCACGGACTAGCGGAACCAGCGTTCGACCCTACGAGCAGTACTTC.

This clone was counted between two and nine times. The CDR3 loop reads CASSLTGAGWDQPQHF. The CDR3 nucleotides read TGTGCCAGCAGCCTGACAGGGGCAGGTTGGGATCAGCCCCAGCATTTT. The chain links TRBV7-2 to TRBJ1-5; the match to TRBD1 covers 8 bases. The CDR3 loop spans 16 amino acids. Unmatched junction bases numbered 11, after V lost 5 bases and J lost 5 bases. Germline V gene sequence: CDR1 SGHTA, CDR2 FQGNSA.

The V call is TRBV6-6, the J call TRBJ2-5; TRBD1 aligns across 7 bases. CDR3 length: 13 residues. The V and J ends lost 7 bases and 4 bases, in that order; junction bases with no gene match: 6. Germline V gene sequence: CDR1 MNHNY, CDR2 SVGAGI (reference sequence). The CDR3 loop reads CASTSTGRETQYF. DNA of the CDR3: TGTGCCAGCACCTCGACAGGGAGAGAGACCCAGTACTTC.

This sequence joins TRBV29-1 and TRBJ1-1; tentative D call: TRBD1 (6 bases). Germline V CDR1 and CDR2: SQVTM, ANQGSEA. The CDR3 is 13 amino acids. The V and J ends lost 1 base and 3 bases respectively, with 9 bases between them. The CDR3 reads CSVEVAGDTEAFF. The CDR3 region has the DNA TGCAGCGTTGAAGTAGCAGGGGACACTGAAGCTTTCTTT. Filled out from reference TRBV29-1 and TRBJ1-1, the complete variable domain reads SAVISQKPSRDICQRGTSLTIQCQVDSQVTMMFWYRQQPGQSLTLIATANQGSEATYESGFVIDKFPISRPNLTFSTLTVSNMSPEDSSIYLCSVEVAGDTEAFFGQGTRLTVV.

The V and J genes are TRBV6-1 and TRBJ2-2; D not resolved. Trimming left V 7 bases short and J 0 bases short, with 9 bases between. Per germline, CDR1 MNHNS and CDR2 SASEGT. The CDR3 runs to 14 residues. CDR3 sequence reads: CASTLVPNTGELFF. The CDR3, as DNA: TGTGCCAGCACCCTAGTTCCGAACACCGGGGAGCTGTTTTTT.

This chain uses TRBV10-1 with TRBJ2-1, with TRBD2 matching 11 bases. This CDR3 has 16 amino acids. The germline CDR1 and CDR2 sequences are WNHNN and SYGVQD (reference sequence). J gave up 6 bases and V 3 bases, and 7 bases lay outside the gene matches. The CDR3 DNA reads as TGCGCCAGCAGTGAACCCTTAGCGGGAGGGGGCAATGAGCAGTTCTTC. Protein product: CASSEPLAGGGNEQFF.

The chain is built from TRBV27 and TRBJ2-5; the match to TRBD2 covers 9 bases. Trimming cost V 2 bases and J 5 bases; bases outside gene matches: 9. Germline V gene sequence: CDR1 MNHEY, CDR2 SMNVEV (reference sequence). The CDR3 has 16 residues. Here the CDR3 DNA reads TGTGCCAGCAGTTTAATGGCGGGAGGGCTCCGGGAGACCCAGTACTTC. Protein: CASSLMAGGLRETQYF.

This rearrangement joins TRBV4-1 to TRBJ2-7; 10 nucleotides line up with TRBD1. This CDR3 has 16 amino acids. Trimming cost V 1 base and J 2 bases; bases outside gene matches: 5. Germline loops: CDR1 MGHRA, CDR2 YSYEKL. The DNA of the CDR3 is TGCGCCAGCAGCCAAGGGAGGGACAGGGGAACCTACGAGCAGTACTTC. It encodes CASSQGRDRGTYEQYF.

The chain is built from TRBV25-1 and TRBJ2-4, with D possibly being TRBD2 (5 bases). CDR3 size: 16 residues. Germline CDR1 and CDR2: MGHDK and SYGVNS. Trimming shortened V by 3 bases and J by 4 bases, and 16 bases separated the two germline ends. Here the CDR3 reads CASSDVLEGTKNIQYF. The CDR3 nucleotides read TGTGCCAGCAGTGATGTTTTAGAGGGAACGAAAAACATTCAGTACTTC.

This chain joins TRBV27 and TRBJ2-7; TRBD1 matches at 12 bases. Germline V lookup: CDR1 MNHEY, CDR2 SMNVEV (reference sequence). CDR3 length: 17 amino acids. V gave up 4 bases and J gave up 3 bases; unmatched junction bases: 10. The CDR3 sequence: CASSSSGTGGFSYEQYF. For the CDR3, the DNA is TGTGCCAGCAGTTCCTCCGGGACAGGGGGCTTCAGCTACGAGCAGTACTTC.

The V call is TRBV7-9, the J call TRBJ2-7, with 14 bases lining up with TRBD2. Per the germline V gene, CDR1 is SEHNR and CDR2 is FQNEAQ (reference sequence). The trim removed 0 bases at V and 5 bases at J, leaving 0 bases unmatched. CDR3 size: 15 residues. In DNA, the CDR3 is TGTGCCAGCAGCTTAGCGGGACTAGCGGGAGACGAGCAGTACTTC. Protein product: CASSLAGLAGDEQYF. Full variable domain (outside the CDR3, taken from reference TRBV7-9 and TRBJ2-7): DTGVSQNPRHKITKRGQNVTFRCDPISEHNRLYWYRQTLGQGPEFLTYFQNEAQLEKSRLLSDRFSAERPKGSFSTLEIQRTEQGDSAMYLCASSLAGLAGDEQYFGPGTRLTVT.

CDR3 amino acids: CASRLPQVGEKLFF. DNA for the CDR3: TGTGCCAGCAGATTACCCCAGGTTGGAGAAAAACTGTTTTTT. The rearrangement links TRBV28 to TRBJ1-4, with unresolved D. Trimming cost V 6 bases and J 8 bases, with 16 bases left between them. The germline CDR1 and CDR2 sequences are MDHEN and SYDVKM. The CDR3 consists of 14 residues. Combining the CDR3 with reference TRBV28 and TRBJ1-4 gives the whole variable domain DVKVTQSSRYLVKRTGEKVFLECVQDMDHENMFWYRQDPGLGLRLIYFSYDVKMKEKGDIPEGYSVSREKKERFSLILESASTNQTSMYLCASRLPQVGEKLFFGSGTQLSVL.

The V and J genes are TRBV4-2 and TRBJ1-1, with 10 positions matching TRBD1. CDR3 size: 14 residues. V lost 4 bases, J lost 5 bases, and 4 bases stayed unmatched. The germline V gene has CDR1 LGHNA and CDR2 YNFKEQ. CDR3 residues: CASSLGTGETEAFF. CDR3 sequence (DNA): TGTGCCAGCAGCCTCGGGACAGGGGAGACTGAAGCTTTCTTT.

This chain links TRBV4-3 with TRBJ2-5; TRBD2 might be the D (6 bases). This CDR3 contains 16 residues. Germline V lookup: CDR1 LGHNA, CDR2 YSLEER. Trimming pared 1 base from V and 5 bases from J, leaving 17 bases between. The CDR3 loop is CASSQVGTENSETQYF. CDR3 sequence (DNA): TGCGCCAGCAGCCAAGTAGGGACTGAAAATAGTGAGACCCAGTACTTC.

The rearrangement uses TRBV19 and TRBJ2-1, with TRBD2 matching over 10 bases. After removal of 3 bases from V and 6 bases from J, the junction contained 8 bases not matched to a gene. Germline lookup yields CDR1 LNHDA and CDR2 SQIVND (reference sequence). CDR3 length equals 16 residues. CDR3 coding DNA: TGTGCCAGTAGTATCTCCGGGACTAGCGTAGCCAATGAGCAGTTCTTC. It yields the protein CASSISGTSVANEQFF.

This clone was counted between two and nine times. The gene calls are TRBV20-1 and TRBJ1-2; D is unclear. V lost 7 bases to trimming and J lost 6 bases, with 12 bases between them. There are 11 residues in the CDR3. The germline CDR1 and CDR2 sequences are DFQATT and SNEGSKA (reference sequence). CDR3 DNA sequence: TGCAGTGGATCAGGTCCCGATGGCTACACCTTC. This codes for CSGSGPDGYTF.

The chain joins TRBV5-4 to TRBJ2-1; weak D call: TRBD1 (6 bases). V was pared by 4 bases and J by 4 bases, with 6 bases between. Germline CDR1 is SGHNT and CDR2 is YYREEE (reference sequence). The CDR3 extends over 12 amino acids. CDR3 loop: CASSQGYNEQFF. The CDR3 coding sequence is TGTGCCAGCAGCCAGGGGTACAATGAGCAGTTCTTC.

The rearrangement uses TRBV11-2 and TRBJ1-5, with no clear D. Trimming stripped 5 bases from V and 9 bases from J, with 11 bases between. The CDR3 spans 12 residues. From germline, CDR1 is SGHAT and CDR2 FQNNGV. The CDR3 protein is CASSQDVGPQHF. CDR3 sequence (DNA): TGTGCCAGCAGCCAAGATGTCGGGCCCCAGCATTTT.

A few counts support this clone. The chain uses TRBV6-5 and TRBJ1-1, with D uncertain. Trimming cost V 2 bases and J 1 base, with 5 bases left between them. The CDR3 is 13 residues long. The germline gives CDR1 MNHEY, CDR2 SVGAGI. The CDR3, as DNA: TGTGCCAGCAGTTACGGAGAGAACACTGAAGCTTTCTTT. Its translation is CASSYGENTEAFF.

The gene calls are TRBV6-6 and TRBJ2-1; 16 positions agree with TRBD2. Germline trimming cut 4 bases from V and 10 bases from J; bases unmatched to any gene: 4. The CDR3 contains 15 residues. The V gene's germline CDR1 is MNHNY and CDR2 SVGAGI (reference sequence). The CDR3 spells CASSFTGLAGGEQFF. CDR3 bases: TGTGCCAGCAGTTTTACGGGACTAGCGGGAGGGGAGCAGTTCTTC.

This clone was detected ten times or more. The chain recombines TRBV10-3 with TRBJ1-5; TRBD1 agrees at 9 bases. Looked up from germline, CDR1 is ENHRY and CDR2 is SYGVKD. Germline trimming cut 2 bases from V and 4 bases from J; bases unmatched to any gene: 6. The CDR3 runs 16 residues. CDR3 nucleotides: TGTGCCATCAGTGAGCTTGGGACAGGGTCGAATCAGCCCCAGCATTTT. It specifies CAISELGTGSNQPQHF.

This clone was picked up a small number of times. The J gene is TRBJ1-4, the V gene TRBV6-1; tentatively, D is TRBD1 (5 bases). Germline CDR1 and CDR2: MNHNS and SASEGT. V shed 7 bases and J shed 4 bases, with 16 bases lying between them. This CDR3 is 15 amino acids long. CDR3 sequence reads: CASMGQPPGNEKLFF. CDR3 in DNA: TGTGCCAGCATGGGGCAGCCTCCGGGTAATGAAAAACTGTTTTTT.

Only a few counts were recorded for this clone. The V gene is TRBV4-1, the J gene TRBJ1-2, with unresolved D. CDR3 size: 16 residues. CDR1 is MGHRA and CDR2 is YSYEKL in the germline V gene. Trimming removed 1 base from V and 2 bases from J, with 14 bases in between. As DNA, the CDR3 is TGCGCCAGCAGCCAAGGGAAGGAGAATAACAACTATGGCTACACCTTC. Protein sequence: CASSQGKENNNYGYTF.

The J gene is TRBJ2-1, the V gene TRBV4-3, with D uncertain. The CDR3 loop spans 13 amino acids. Looked up from germline, CDR1 is LGHNA and CDR2 is YSLEER. Trimming took off 2 bases at V and 10 bases at J, with 12 bases between the two ends. CDR3: CASSQNGVWEQFF. CDR3 bases: TGCGCCAGCAGCCAAAACGGAGTTTGGGAGCAGTTCTTC.

The rearrangement links TRBV5-6 to TRBJ1-5; D uncertain. CDR3 size: 12 residues. V shed 1 base and J shed 5 bases, with 4 bases lying between them. Germline V CDR1 and CDR2: SGHDT, YYEEEE. CDR3 loop: CASSLRDQPQHF. DNA of the CDR3: TGTGCCAGCAGCTTGCGGGATCAGCCCCAGCATTTT.

The rearrangement uses TRBV19 and TRBJ2-3; no firm D call. Between the trimmed V and J ends, which lost 0 bases and 3 bases, there was a span of 19 bases. Germline V gene data show CDR1 as LNHDA and CDR2 as SQIVND (reference sequence). The CDR3 is 18 amino acids. This CDR3 reads CASSIDRNSPVWTDTQYF. The CDR3 DNA sequence: TGTGCCAGTAGTATAGATCGAAACTCTCCTGTTTGGACAGATACGCAGTATTTT.

V and J are TRBV2 and TRBJ1-5, with 7 bases aligning to TRBD1. Germline assignment: CDR1 SNHLY and CDR2 FYNNEI. There are 15 residues in the CDR3. V lost 3 bases to trimming and J lost 4 bases; unmatched junction nucleotides: 6. CDR3 amino acids: CASSERQGVNQPQHF. The CDR3 coding sequence is TGTGCCAGCAGTGAGCGGCAGGGGGTAAATCAGCCCCAGCATTTT.

The chain links TRBV7-6 to TRBJ2-7, with a weak D call TRBD1 (7 bases). V was pared by 1 base and J by 5 bases, with 21 bases between. Germline V gene data show CDR1 as SGHVS and CDR2 as FNYEAQ. This CDR3 has 17 amino acids. In DNA form, the CDR3 reads TGTGCCAGCAGCTTAGGACCACCCCGACAGGGAGGACACGAGCAGTACTTC. Amino acids: CASSLGPPRQGGHEQYF. The full variable domain, rest sourced from reference TRBV7-6 and TRBJ2-7, is GAGVSQSPRYKVTKRGQDVALRCDPISGHVSLYWYRQALGQGPEFLTYFNYEAQQDKSGLPNDRFSAERPEGSISTLTIQRTEQRDSAMYRCASSLGPPRQGGHEQYFGPGTRLTVT.